The 12 T cell receptor beta chains listed next were all sequenced from one sample in a study of human T cells and chemical hapten exposure. One entry per CDR3 protein results from TCRdb running MiXCR on the RACE reads. The sample yields approximately 87,000 distinct CDR3 sequences, more than 9.5% seen once. Time point denoted: patch test 2, 6 weeks after DPC sensitization. The treatment: therapeutic diphenylcyclopropenone sensitization with weekly scalp DPC. The material sequenced was whole blood, taken in connection with sensitization to the hapten diphenylcyclopropenone (DPC). Receptor source: a woman aged 40 to 49 with alopecia areata. Some clones in this sample may be carry-over from other donors' samples.

On this clonotype: A much larger clone lies a single base off, so this may be a read error. The chain is built from TRBV11-2 and TRBJ1-1, with 7 nucleotides matching TRBD1. Germline assignment: CDR1 SGHAT and CDR2 FQNNGV. The CDR3 length is 12 residues. The DNA of the CDR3 is TGTGCCAGCATCTTAGGGGGCCTTGAAGCTTTCTTT. Translating it yields CASILGGLEAFF.

The V and J genes are TRBV20-1 and TRBJ2-7; D might be TRBD1 (6 bases). Germline V gene lookup returns CDR1 DFQATT and CDR2 SNEGSKA (reference sequence). This CDR3 is 11 amino acids long. The CDR3 region has the DNA TGCAGGGGGGCTATCCTTGGGGAGCAGTACTTC. As protein: CRGAILGEQYF.

The chain carries TRBV11-2 and TRBJ1-2; D is perhaps TRBD1 (6 bases). The V gene lost 4 bases and the J gene lost 8 bases, with 20 bases spanning the gap. Germline CDR1 is SGHAT and CDR2 is FQNNGV. This CDR3 has 15 amino acids. The CDR3 loop is CASSSHPGAALGYTF. For the CDR3, the DNA is TGTGCCAGCAGCTCCCATCCGGGGGCCGCACTGGGCTACACCTTC.

This clonotype was detected ten times or more. The V and J genes are TRBV20-1 and TRBJ1-5; possible D gene TRBD1, 5 bases. Trimming left V 0 bases short and J 0 bases short, with 18 bases between. This CDR3 spans 18 amino acids. CDR1 and CDR2 from the germline V gene are DFQATT and SNEGSKA (reference sequence). The CDR3 nucleotides read TGCAGTGCTAGAGACGGGGGTGTAACCAGCTATAGCAATCAGCCCCAGCATTTT. This translates into CSARDGGVTSYSNQPQHF.

The rearrangement joins TRBV29-1 to TRBJ2-1; D may be TRBD2 (6 bases). Trimming took 7 bases from V and 4 from J, leaving 20 bases between them. This CDR3 has 15 amino acids. The germline CDR1 and CDR2 sequences are SQVTM and ANQGSEA. The CDR3 nucleotides are TGCAGCGCCCAACCCGGAGGGCCGGGGTACAATGAGCAGTTCTTC. Protein: CSAQPGGPGYNEQFF.

J is TRBJ2-3 and V is TRBV20-1; tentative D call: TRBD1 (5 bases). Germline V lookup: CDR1 DFQATT, CDR2 SNEGSKA (reference sequence). CDR3 size: 13 residues. V lost 3 bases and J lost 0, with 7 bases in between. The CDR3: CSARGPSTDTQYF. CDR3 DNA sequence: TGCAGTGCTAGGGGGCCTAGCACAGATACGCAGTATTTT.

Many counts were recorded for this clonotype. This chain uses TRBV3-1 with TRBJ1-6, with TRBD1 as a possible D gene (5 bases). Germline V gives CDR1 LGHDT, CDR2 YNNKEL (reference sequence). Trimming cost V 1 base and J 11 bases, with 12 bases left between them. There are 14 residues in the CDR3. For the CDR3, the DNA is TGTGCCAGCAGCCAAGCGTCAGGGAGAACACCCCTCCACTTT. This translates into CASSQASGRTPLHF.

The rearrangement links TRBV11-3 to TRBJ2-3, with 14 nucleotides matching TRBD2. The V gene's germline CDR1 is SGHNT and CDR2 YENEEA. The CDR3 runs 18 residues. Unmatched junction bases numbered 6, after V lost 4 bases and J lost 0 bases. The CDR3: CASSSGLAGGGSTDTQYF. DNA of the CDR3: TGTGCCAGCAGCTCCGGACTAGCGGGGGGCGGGAGCACAGATACGCAGTATTTT.

There are a few counts of this clonotype. The V and J genes are TRBV28 and TRBJ1-2; D not resolved. Trimming took off 7 bases at V and 7 bases at J, with 10 bases between the two ends. The CDR3 extends over 11 amino acids. The germline V gene encodes CDR1 MDHEN and CDR2 SYDVKM. The DNA of the CDR3 is TGTGCCAGCAACGGGCGGATTGGCTACACCTTC. Protein: CASNGRIGYTF.

The chain uses TRBV20-1 and TRBJ1-1; TRBD1 matches 8 bases. With V trimmed by 6 bases and J by 5 bases, 2 bases remained unmatched. CDR1 is DFQATT, CDR2 SNEGSKA, per germline (reference sequence). The CDR3 covers 11 residues. The CDR3: CSADRGTEAFF. DNA of the CDR3: TGCAGTGCCGACAGGGGAACTGAAGCTTTCTTT.

This clonotype was detected a few times. The genes are TRBV7-9 and TRBJ1-3; TRBD1 matches at 10 bases. CDR3 length equals 16 residues. The V gene end was trimmed by 5 bases and the J gene end by 2 bases; junction bases not matched to a gene: 6. In germline, CDR1 is SEHNR, CDR2 FQNEAQ (reference sequence). The DNA of the CDR3 is TGTGCCAGCAGCCATGGGACAGGGGAGGCTGGAAACACCATATATTTT. As protein: CASSHGTGEAGNTIYF.

The rearrangement links TRBV30 to TRBJ2-5, with 9 nucleotides matching TRBD1. Unmatched junction bases numbered 8, after V lost 4 bases and J lost 5 bases. Germline V gene data show CDR1 as GTSNPN and CDR2 as SVGIG (reference sequence). This CDR3 contains 14 residues. CDR3 amino acids: CAWTLTGGSETQYF. CDR3 sequence (DNA): TGTGCCTGGACGCTTACAGGGGGCAGTGAGACCCAGTACTTC.